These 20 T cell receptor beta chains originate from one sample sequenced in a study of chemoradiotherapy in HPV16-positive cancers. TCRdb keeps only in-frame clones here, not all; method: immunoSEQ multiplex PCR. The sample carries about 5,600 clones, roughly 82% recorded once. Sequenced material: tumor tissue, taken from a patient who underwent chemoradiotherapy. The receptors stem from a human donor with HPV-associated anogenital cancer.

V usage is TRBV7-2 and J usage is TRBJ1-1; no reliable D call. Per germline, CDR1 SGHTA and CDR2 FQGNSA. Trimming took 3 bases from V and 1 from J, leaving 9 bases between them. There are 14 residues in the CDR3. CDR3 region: CASSFTPRNTEAFF. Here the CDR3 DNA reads TGTGCCAGCAGCTTTACGCCCAGGAACACTGAAGCTTTCTTT.

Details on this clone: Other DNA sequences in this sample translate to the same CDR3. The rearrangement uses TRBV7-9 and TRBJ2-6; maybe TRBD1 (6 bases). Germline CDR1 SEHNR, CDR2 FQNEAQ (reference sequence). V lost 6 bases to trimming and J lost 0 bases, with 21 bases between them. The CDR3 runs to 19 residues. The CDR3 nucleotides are TGTGCCAGCAGTTCCGGGACACTCAAAATTGTCTCTGGGGCCAACGTCCTGACTTTC. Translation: CASSSGTLKIVSGANVLTF.

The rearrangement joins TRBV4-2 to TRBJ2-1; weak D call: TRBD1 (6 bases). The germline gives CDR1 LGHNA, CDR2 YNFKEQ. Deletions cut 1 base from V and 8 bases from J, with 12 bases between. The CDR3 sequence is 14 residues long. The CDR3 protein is CASSQGQGYDEQFF. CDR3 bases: TGTGCCAGCAGCCAAGGTCAGGGGTACGATGAGCAGTTCTTC.

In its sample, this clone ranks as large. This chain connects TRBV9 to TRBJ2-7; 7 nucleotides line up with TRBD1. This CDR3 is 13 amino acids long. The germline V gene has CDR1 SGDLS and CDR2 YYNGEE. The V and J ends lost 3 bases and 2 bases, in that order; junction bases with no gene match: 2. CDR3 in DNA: TGTGCCAGCAGCGGACAGGGAGCCTACGAGCAGTACTTC. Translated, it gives CASSGQGAYEQYF.

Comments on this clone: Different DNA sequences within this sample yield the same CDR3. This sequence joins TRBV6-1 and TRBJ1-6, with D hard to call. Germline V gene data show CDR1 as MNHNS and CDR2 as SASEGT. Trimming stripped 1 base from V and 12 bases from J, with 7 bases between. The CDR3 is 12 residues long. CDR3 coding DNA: TGTGCCAGCAGTGAAGTGGTAGGACCCCTCCACTTT. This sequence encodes CASSEVVGPLHF.

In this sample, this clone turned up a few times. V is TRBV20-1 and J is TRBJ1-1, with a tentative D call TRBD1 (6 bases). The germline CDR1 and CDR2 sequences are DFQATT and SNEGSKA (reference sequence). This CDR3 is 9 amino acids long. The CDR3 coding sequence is TGCTCCCTAGACAGGGAAGCTTTCTTT. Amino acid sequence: CSLDREAFF.

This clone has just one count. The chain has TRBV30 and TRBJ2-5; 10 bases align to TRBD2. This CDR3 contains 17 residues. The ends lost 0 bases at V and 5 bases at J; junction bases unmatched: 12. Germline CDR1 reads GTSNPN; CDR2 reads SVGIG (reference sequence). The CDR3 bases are TGTGCCTGGAGTGTCGGAGGCCTAGCGGGGGTAAAGGAGACCCAGTACTTC. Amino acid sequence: CAWSVGGLAGVKETQYF.

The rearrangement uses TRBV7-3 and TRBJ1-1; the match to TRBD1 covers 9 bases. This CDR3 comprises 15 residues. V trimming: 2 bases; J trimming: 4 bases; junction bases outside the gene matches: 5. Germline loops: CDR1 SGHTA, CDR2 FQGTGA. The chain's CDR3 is CASSLGDRVGTEAFF. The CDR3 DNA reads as TGTGCCAGCAGCTTAGGGGACAGGGTTGGCACTGAAGCTTTCTTT.

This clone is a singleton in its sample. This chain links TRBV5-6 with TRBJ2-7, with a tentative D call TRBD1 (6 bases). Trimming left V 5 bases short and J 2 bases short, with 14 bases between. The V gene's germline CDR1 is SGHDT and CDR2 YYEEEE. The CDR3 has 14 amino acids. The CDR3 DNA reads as TGTGCCAGCAGTTATGACAGGTCCCCCTACGAGCAGTACTTC. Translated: CASSYDRSPYEQYF.

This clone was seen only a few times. The CDR3 DNA sequence: TGTGCCAGTAGTCCCCGACAGCCCTATAGCAATCAGCCCCAGCATTTT. Translated: CASSPRQPYSNQPQHF. The chain carries TRBV19 and TRBJ1-5; possibly TRBD1 for D (5 bases). This CDR3 is 16 amino acids long. In germline, CDR1 is LNHDA, CDR2 SQIVND (reference sequence). V shed 5 bases and J shed 0 bases, with 14 bases lying between them.

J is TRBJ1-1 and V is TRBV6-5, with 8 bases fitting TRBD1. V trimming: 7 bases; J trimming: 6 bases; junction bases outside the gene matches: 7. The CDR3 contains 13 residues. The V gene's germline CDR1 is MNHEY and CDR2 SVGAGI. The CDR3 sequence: CASNDQGAAEAFF. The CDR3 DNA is TGTGCCAGCAATGATCAGGGGGCCGCTGAAGCTTTCTTT.

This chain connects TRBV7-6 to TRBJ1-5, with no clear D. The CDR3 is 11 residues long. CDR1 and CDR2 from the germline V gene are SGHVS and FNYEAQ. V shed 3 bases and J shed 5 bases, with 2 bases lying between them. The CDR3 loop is CASSLDQPQHF. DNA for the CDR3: TGTGCCAGCAGCTTGGATCAGCCCCAGCATTTT.

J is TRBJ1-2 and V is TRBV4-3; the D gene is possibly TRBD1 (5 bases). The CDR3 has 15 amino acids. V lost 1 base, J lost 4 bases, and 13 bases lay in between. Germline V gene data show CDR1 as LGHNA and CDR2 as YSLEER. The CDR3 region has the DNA TGCGCCAGCAGCCAAGCCTCTGGACAACCCTATGGCTACACCTTC. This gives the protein CASSQASGQPYGYTF.

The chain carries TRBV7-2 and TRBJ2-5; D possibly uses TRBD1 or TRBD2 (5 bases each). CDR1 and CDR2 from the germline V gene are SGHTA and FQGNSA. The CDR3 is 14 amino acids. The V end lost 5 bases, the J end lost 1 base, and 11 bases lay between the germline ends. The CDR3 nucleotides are TGTGCCAGCAGCATGGGACGGCCCCAAGAGACCCAGTACTTC. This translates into CASSMGRPQETQYF. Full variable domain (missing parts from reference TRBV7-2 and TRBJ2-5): GAGVSQSPSNKVTEKGKDVELRCDPISGHTALYWYRQSLGQGLEFLIYFQGNSAPDKSGLPSDRFSAERTGGSVSTLTIQRTQQEDSAVYLCASSMGRPQETQYFGPGTRLLVL.

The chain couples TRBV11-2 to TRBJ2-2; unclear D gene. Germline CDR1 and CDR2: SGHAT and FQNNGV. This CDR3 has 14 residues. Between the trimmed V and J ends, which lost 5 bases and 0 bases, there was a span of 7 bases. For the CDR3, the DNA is TGTGCCAGCAGCATTACAACGAACACCGGGGAGCTGTTTTTT. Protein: CASSITTNTGELFF.

Here the CDR3 reads CASSAGLGGTSYNSPLHF. The DNA of the CDR3 is TGTGCCAGCAGTGCCGGGCTGGGGGGCACCTCCTATAATTCACCCCTCCACTTT. V gene TRBV6-1 combines with J gene TRBJ1-6; D perhaps matches TRBD1 (6 bases). This CDR3 is built from 18 residues. CDR1 and CDR2 from the germline V gene are MNHNS and SASEGT. Trimming left V 4 bases short and J 0 bases short, with 16 bases between.

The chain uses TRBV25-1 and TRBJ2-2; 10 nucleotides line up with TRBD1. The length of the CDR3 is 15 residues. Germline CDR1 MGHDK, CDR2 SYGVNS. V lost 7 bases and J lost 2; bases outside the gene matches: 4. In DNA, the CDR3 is TGTGCCAGCACCTGGGACAGGGGAAACACCGGGGAGCTGTTTTTT. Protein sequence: CASTWDRGNTGELFF.

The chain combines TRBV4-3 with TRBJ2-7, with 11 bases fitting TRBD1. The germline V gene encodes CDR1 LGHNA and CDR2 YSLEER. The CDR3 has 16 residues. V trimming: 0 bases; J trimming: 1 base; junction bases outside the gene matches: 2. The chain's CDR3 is CASSQDGTGGSYEQYF. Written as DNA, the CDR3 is TGCGCCAGCAGCCAAGATGGGACAGGGGGATCCTACGAGCAGTACTTC.

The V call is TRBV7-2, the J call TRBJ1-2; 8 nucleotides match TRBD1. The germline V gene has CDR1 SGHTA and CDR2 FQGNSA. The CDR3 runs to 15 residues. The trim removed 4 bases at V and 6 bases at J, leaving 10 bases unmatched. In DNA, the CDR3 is TGTGCCAGCAGCTACAGGGACAGGAAAAGAAATGGCTACACCTTC. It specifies CASSYRDRKRNGYTF.

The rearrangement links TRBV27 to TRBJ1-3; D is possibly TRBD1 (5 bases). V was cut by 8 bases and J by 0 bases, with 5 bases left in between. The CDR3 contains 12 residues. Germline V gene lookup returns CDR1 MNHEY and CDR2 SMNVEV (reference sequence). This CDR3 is CASGGSGNTIYF. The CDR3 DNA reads TGTGCCAGCGGGGGCTCTGGAAACACCATATATTTT.